This is a list of T cell receptor beta chains from one sample in a study of spatial heterogeneity in lung cancer. TCRdb ran MiXCR on the 5' RACE reads and lists one entry per CDR3 protein. In the table there are roughly 36,000 distinct CDR3 sequences, 5.8% of which are singletons. Sequences were derived from PBMCs, sampled at surgery. These receptors all stem from a male donor with early-stage non-small cell lung cancer. The CDR3 runs from the conserved cysteine through the conserved F or W. Each record gives: clone size, J gene, V gene, D gene, CDR3 DNA, CDR3 protein. The D gene is left open where the match is weak. Clone size is stated in some rows and not others, as once, few, many or a class when expanded.

clone size: many; J gene: TRBJ2-3; V gene: TRBV7-2; D gene: TRBD1; CDR3 DNA: TGTGCCAGCAGCTTACCCGGACAGGGTGAAGAGTATTTT; CDR3 protein: CASSLPGQGEEYF
clone size: many; J gene: TRBJ1-5; V gene: TRBV7-2; D gene: -; CDR3 DNA: TGTGCCAGCAGCTTAGTAACGGGGAACGGTCAGCCCCAGCATTTT; CDR3 protein: CASSLVTGNGQPQHF
clone size: few; J gene: TRBJ1-2; V gene: TRBV4-1; D gene: TRBD1; CDR3 DNA: TGCGCCAGCAGCCAGATAGGACAGGGCTATGGCTACACCTTC; CDR3 protein: CASSQIGQGYGYTF
clone size: many; J gene: TRBJ2-2; V gene: TRBV29-1; D gene: TRBD2; CDR3 DNA: TGCAGCGTGGGAGGGACTGCATCGGCCGGGGAGCTGTTTTTT; CDR3 protein: CSVGGTASAGELFF
clone size: many; J gene: TRBJ1-4; V gene: TRBV9; D gene: -; CDR3 DNA: TGTGCCAGCAGCGTAGAGTGGGGGAAGACTAATGAAAAACTGTTTTTT; CDR3 protein: CASSVEWGKTNEKLFF
clone size: -; J gene: TRBJ2-1; V gene: TRBV19; D gene: TRBD2; CDR3 DNA: TGTGCCAGTAGAGCGGGGACCGGATCTTACAATGAGCAGTTCTTC; CDR3 protein: CASRAGTGSYNEQFF
clone size: many; J gene: TRBJ1-6; V gene: TRBV27; D gene: -; CDR3 DNA: TGTGCCAGCAGTTTCTCCTATAATTCACCCCTCCACTTT; CDR3 protein: CASSFSYNSPLHF
clone size: few; J gene: TRBJ1-4; V gene: TRBV5-4; D gene: -; CDR3 DNA: TGTGCCAGCAGCTTGAGAGGGGCGGAAAAACTGTTTTTT; CDR3 protein: CASSLRGAEKLFF
clone size: medium-sized; J gene: TRBJ1-2; V gene: TRBV5-1; D gene: TRBD1; CDR3 DNA: TGCGCCAGCAGCCTAAGACAGGGGCCCTCTGGCTACACCTTC; CDR3 protein: CASSLRQGPSGYTF
clone size: -; J gene: TRBJ1-5; V gene: TRBV2; D gene: TRBD1; CDR3 DNA: TGTGCCAGCATACTCGGACAGGGGAATCAGCCCCAGCATTTT; CDR3 protein: CASILGQGNQPQHF
clone size: many; J gene: TRBJ2-1; V gene: TRBV20-1; D gene: TRBD2; CDR3 DNA: TGCAGTGCGAAAGCGGGGGCCCAACAGTTCTTC; CDR3 protein: CSAKAGAQQFF
clone size: many; J gene: TRBJ1-5; V gene: TRBV29-1; D gene: TRBD1; CDR3 DNA: TGCAGCGTAACCGGGACAGGGGTAAATCAGCCCCAGCATTTT; CDR3 protein: CSVTGTGVNQPQHF
clone size: many; J gene: TRBJ1-5; V gene: TRBV3-1; D gene: -; CDR3 DNA: TGTGCCAGCGGGCAAGGGTATCAGCCCCAGCATTTT; CDR3 protein: CASGQGYQPQHF
clone size: many; J gene: TRBJ1-2; V gene: TRBV5-4; D gene: TRBD1; CDR3 DNA: TGTGCCAGCAGCTTGGCCCTTTTCACAGGGGATGGCTACACCTTC; CDR3 protein: CASSLALFTGDGYTF
clone size: many; J gene: TRBJ2-7; V gene: TRBV29-1; D gene: -; CDR3 DNA: TGCAGCGTTTCCCCTCCCGACGAGCAGTACTTC; CDR3 protein: CSVSPPDEQYF
clone size: many; J gene: TRBJ2-5; V gene: TRBV27; D gene: TRBD2; CDR3 DNA: TGTGCCAGCAGAAGCCCAGCGGGGGGGCCTCAGTACTTC; CDR3 protein: CASRSPAGGPQYF
clone size: many; J gene: TRBJ1-4; V gene: TRBV28; D gene: -; CDR3 DNA: TGTGCCAGCAGTTTATCGGATCCCGGGAGGGGAAAACTGTTTTTT; CDR3 protein: CASSLSDPGRGKLFF
clone size: many; J gene: TRBJ1-1; V gene: TRBV5-1; D gene: -; CDR3 DNA: TGCGCCAGCAAGGTCGCGTTGAACACTGAAGCTTTCTTT; CDR3 protein: CASKVALNTEAFF
clone size: few; J gene: TRBJ2-7; V gene: TRBV7-9; D gene: -; CDR3 DNA: TGTGCCAGCAGCCCCGAGGCAGGTAGACGAGAGCAGTACTTC; CDR3 protein: CASSPEAGRREQYF
clone size: many; J gene: TRBJ1-3; V gene: TRBV5-1; D gene: -; CDR3 DNA: TGCGCCAGCAGCTCGGGGGGGGGGTACGCATCTGGAAACACCATATATTTT; CDR3 protein: CASSSGGGYASGNTIYF
clone size: many; J gene: TRBJ2-1; V gene: TRBV10-3; D gene: TRBD2; CDR3 DNA: TGTGCCATCAGGGGTAGCGGGGGGGACTACAATGAGCAGTTCTTC; CDR3 protein: CAIRGSGGDYNEQFF
clone size: many; J gene: TRBJ1-4; V gene: TRBV4-1; D gene: -; CDR3 DNA: TGCGCCAGCAGCCGCCTATACAGGGCCCCAACTAATGAAAAACTGTTTTTT; CDR3 protein: CASSRLYRAPTNEKLFF
clone size: -; J gene: TRBJ2-7; V gene: TRBV20-1; D gene: TRBD1; CDR3 DNA: TGCAGTGCTTCTGACAGGGGCTACGAGCAGTACTTC; CDR3 protein: CSASDRGYEQYF
clone size: many; J gene: TRBJ2-1; V gene: TRBV14; D gene: -; CDR3 DNA: TGTGCCAGCAGCCAAGAAATTCTTCGGTCCTACAATGAGCAGTTCTTC; CDR3 protein: CASSQEILRSYNEQFF
clone size: many; J gene: TRBJ1-2; V gene: TRBV5-1; D gene: -; CDR3 DNA: TGCGCCAGCAGCCCAACGGGACACCCGAACTATGGCTACACCTTC; CDR3 protein: CASSPTGHPNYGYTF
clone size: -; J gene: TRBJ1-5; V gene: TRBV30; D gene: -; CDR3 DNA: TGTGCCTACCGGTGGAGCAATCAGCCCCAGCATTTT; CDR3 protein: CAYRWSNQPQHF
clone size: many; J gene: TRBJ2-7; V gene: TRBV7-8; D gene: -; CDR3 DNA: TGTGCCAGCAGCTTAGTCGCGGTTAACACCTACGAGCAGTACTTC; CDR3 protein: CASSLVAVNTYEQYF